Each of the 21 T cell receptor beta chains below was sequenced from the same sample in a study of blood T cell repertoires in COVID-19. Clones were read by immunoSEQ multiplex PCR, and TCRdb kept only the in-frame ones, dropping some. The sample contains under 300,000 clones, around 85% of which appear only once. The specimen was PBMCs or T cells enriched from blood (not recorded which). The receptors were sampled from a woman aged 45 to 65 who had recovered from COVID-19.

This sequence joins TRBV5-6 and TRBJ2-1, with 7 bases lining up with TRBD2. With V trimmed by 2 bases and J by 6 bases, 5 bases remained unmatched. Germline V gene sequence: CDR1 SGHDT, CDR2 YYEEEE. CDR3 length: 14 residues. CDR3 nucleotide sequence: TGTGCCAGCAGCTTTGGGAGGGCGGGCAATGAGCAGTTCTTC. Translating gives CASSFGRAGNEQFF.

The chain has TRBV6-5 and TRBJ2-7; a weak D match, TRBD2 (6 bases). V gave up 0 bases and J gave up 1 base, with 10 bases separating them. The CDR3 runs 15 residues. Germline lookup yields CDR1 MNHEY and CDR2 SVGAGI. CDR3 DNA: TGTGCCAGCAGTTACTCACCGGGAGAGTCCTACGAGCAGTACTTC. Protein sequence: CASSYSPGESYEQYF.

The V and J genes are TRBV19 and TRBJ1-5, with 7 positions matching TRBD1. Per the germline V gene, CDR1 is LNHDA and CDR2 is SQIVND (reference sequence). J gave up 5 bases and V 1 base, and 5 bases lay outside the gene matches. The CDR3 totals 15 residues. This chain's CDR3 is CASSIGQGVHQPQHF. As DNA, the CDR3 is TGTGCCAGTAGTATAGGGCAGGGGGTGCATCAGCCCCAGCATTTT.

The chain uses TRBV28 and TRBJ1-2; tentative D call: TRBD1 (6 bases). This CDR3 is built from 13 residues. V was cut by 3 bases and J by 6 bases, with 11 bases left in between. Germline loops: CDR1 MDHEN, CDR2 SYDVKM. The CDR3 DNA sequence: TGTGCCAGCAGTTTGGCGGGGGGCGATGGCTACACCTTC. Translated, it gives CASSLAGGDGYTF.

This clone occurred once. The chain employs TRBV4-1 and TRBJ2-4; D is perhaps TRBD1 (6 bases). The CDR3 totals 15 residues. The germline V gene encodes CDR1 MGHRA and CDR2 YSYEKL. Trimming removed 0 bases at V and 3 bases at J, with 9 bases between. CDR3 coding DNA: TGCGCCAGCAGCCAAGATCAGGGGTTCAAAAACATTCAGTACTTC. Protein sequence: CASSQDQGFKNIQYF.

The V call is TRBV5-4, the J call TRBJ2-5; TRBD1 matches 7 bases. The CDR3 is 14 residues long. Unmatched junction bases numbered 4, after V lost 0 bases and J lost 5 bases. Per germline, CDR1 SGHNT and CDR2 YYREEE (reference sequence). CDR3 sequence (DNA): TGTGCCAGCAGCTTGGAAGTAGGGGGCGAGACCCAGTACTTC. This codes for CASSLEVGGETQYF.

V is TRBV5-1 and J is TRBJ1-1; D unclear. This CDR3 is 13 amino acids long. With 3 bases removed from V and 1 base from J, the gap between germline ends came to 7 bases. CDR1 and CDR2 (germline): SGHRS, YFSETQ. The CDR3 is CASSSLGNTEAFF. The CDR3 DNA reads TGCGCCAGCAGCTCCCTAGGGAACACTGAAGCTTTCTTT.

The genes are TRBV5-6 and TRBJ1-5; 7 bases line up with TRBD1. Germline V CDR1 and CDR2: SGHDT, YYEEEE. J gave up 7 bases and V 4 bases, and 11 bases lay outside the gene matches. This CDR3 comprises 15 residues. The CDR3 is CASSGYDRENQPQHF. The DNA for the CDR3 is TGTGCCAGCAGCGGATACGACAGGGAAAACCAGCCCCAGCATTTT.

The chain employs TRBV6-5 and TRBJ1-6, with D uncertain. From germline, CDR1 is MNHEY and CDR2 SVGAGI. CDR3 length: 15 amino acids. Trimming stripped 3 bases from V and 1 base from J, with 7 bases between. In nucleotides, the CDR3 is TGTGCCAGCAGTTATGAGAGGTCCTATAATTCACCCCTCCACTTT. Amino acid sequence: CASSYERSYNSPLHF.

V is TRBV3-1 (or the pseudogene TRBV3-2) and J is TRBJ2-3; 10 bases map to TRBD2. The junction had 5 bases not matched to a gene; V was cut back by 2 bases and J by 0 bases. CDR1 and CDR2 (germline): LGHDT, YNNKEL (reference sequence). This CDR3 is 17 amino acids long. The CDR3 reads CASSQHLLAGSTDTQYF. Here the CDR3 DNA reads TGTGCCAGCAGCCAACACCTACTAGCGGGAAGCACAGATACGCAGTATTTT.

The genes are TRBV28 and TRBJ1-5, with unresolved D. This CDR3 comprises 13 residues. CDR1 is MDHEN and CDR2 is SYDVKM in the germline V gene. V gave up 4 bases and J gave up 8 bases, with 12 bases separating them. In DNA form, the CDR3 reads TGTGCCAGCAGTTCGCAGGCGGGGAAGCCCCAGCATTTT. Encoded protein: CASSSQAGKPQHF.

Points on this clone: One end of the junction varies from germline; a read error may be responsible. The chain employs TRBV6-1 and TRBJ2-7, with 13 bases fitting TRBD2. Germline CDR1 and CDR2: MNHNS and SASEGT. This CDR3 is 15 amino acids long. The CDR3: CASSEGTSGTYEQYF. The CDR3 nucleotides read TGTGCCAGCAGCGAAGGGACTAGCGGGACCTACGAGCAGTACTTC.

V gene TRBV28 combines with J gene TRBJ2-7, with TRBD2 matching over 7 bases. The V segment lost 7 bases and the J segment 1 base; nucleotides outside the gene matches: 7. Germline assignment: CDR1 MDHEN and CDR2 SYDVKM. The CDR3 consists of 14 residues. This CDR3 is CASTDGGSSYEQYF. Written as DNA, the CDR3 is TGTGCCAGCACTGACGGGGGGAGTTCCTACGAGCAGTACTTC. The full variable domain, rest sourced from reference TRBV28 and TRBJ2-7, is DVKVTQSSRYLVKRTGEKVFLECVQDMDHENMFWYRQDPGLGLRLIYFSYDVKMKEKGDIPEGYSVSREKKERFSLILESASTNQTSMYLCASTDGGSSYEQYFGPGTRLTVT.

V is TRBV3-1 (or the pseudogene TRBV3-2) and J is TRBJ2-7; tentative D call: TRBD2 (6 bases). In germline, CDR1 is LGHDT, CDR2 YNNKEL (reference sequence). V shed 1 base and J shed 3 bases, with 13 bases lying between them. This CDR3 is built from 15 residues. This chain's CDR3 is CASSQVPVRGYEQYF. The CDR3 nucleotides read TGTGCCAGCAGCCAAGTCCCCGTGCGGGGCTACGAGCAGTACTTC.

The CDR3 DNA follows: TGTGCCAGCAGCCGTTCCGTTTATAATTCACCCCTCCACTTT. This translates into CASSRSVYNSPLHF. This chain links TRBV3-1 (or the pseudogene TRBV3-2) with TRBJ1-6; D remains ambiguous. CDR1 is LGHDT, CDR2 YNNKEL, per germline (reference sequence). V lost 4 bases and J lost 4, with 8 bases in between. The CDR3 sequence is 14 residues long.

The rearrangement uses TRBV28 and TRBJ2-2; 7 nucleotides match TRBD1. V lost 0 bases and J lost 6; bases outside the gene matches: 7. The germline gives CDR1 MDHEN, CDR2 SYDVKM. This CDR3 has 16 amino acids. The chain's CDR3 is CASSLWAGGYAGELFF. The CDR3 nucleotides read TGTGCCAGCAGTTTATGGGCAGGGGGTTACGCCGGGGAGCTGTTTTTT. The full variable domain, with the rest looked up from reference TRBV28 and TRBJ2-2, is DVKVTQSSRYLVKRTGEKVFLECVQDMDHENMFWYRQDPGLGLRLIYFSYDVKMKEKGDIPEGYSVSREKKERFSLILESASTNQTSMYLCASSLWAGGYAGELFFGEGSRLTVL.

The chain links TRBV5-8 to TRBJ2-1; 7 nucleotides align to TRBD2. With V trimmed by 7 bases and J by 0 bases, 10 bases remained unmatched. CDR1 SGHTS and CDR2 YDEGEE come from the germline V gene. There are 16 residues in the CDR3. CDR3 nucleotide sequence: TGTGCCAGCCAACCCCGGGGAGGGAGCTCCTACAATGAGCAGTTCTTC. Protein product: CASQPRGGSSYNEQFF.

V is TRBV3-1 (or the pseudogene TRBV3-2) and J is TRBJ1-2; D unclear. Trimming removed 0 bases from V and 8 bases from J, with 10 bases in between. This CDR3 region has 13 residues. Germline values: CDR1 LGHDT, CDR2 YNNKEL (reference sequence). The CDR3 sequence is CASSQDPWRGYTF. For the CDR3, the DNA is TGTGCCAGCAGCCAAGATCCCTGGCGGGGCTACACCTTC.

The chain carries TRBV7-2 and TRBJ1-6; possible D gene TRBD1, 5 bases. CDR1 is SGHTA and CDR2 is FQGNSA in the germline V gene. The CDR3 consists of 13 residues. The V and J ends lost 4 bases and 7 bases respectively, with 8 bases between them. The CDR3 here is CASSSNRNSPLHF. Here the CDR3 DNA reads TGTGCCAGCAGCTCTAACAGGAATTCACCCCTCCACTTT.

The chain uses TRBV30 and TRBJ1-2; D possibly corresponds to TRBD1 (5 bases). The CDR3 consists of 13 residues. Trimming shortened V by 0 bases and J by 4 bases, and 9 bases separated the two germline ends. Germline CDR1 reads GTSNPN; CDR2 reads SVGIG (reference sequence). CDR3 nucleotide sequence: TGTGCCTGGAGTGTCGCGGGGCTCTATGGCTACACCTTC. Its protein product is CAWSVAGLYGYTF.

The genes are TRBV25-1 and TRBJ2-1, with 7 bases that match TRBD1. This CDR3 is built from 15 residues. Per germline, CDR1 MGHDK and CDR2 SYGVNS. V shed 6 bases and J 5 bases; nucleotides not matched to a gene: 10. The CDR3 sequence is CASSRPGTVDNEQFF. DNA for the CDR3: TGTGCCAGCAGCCGTCCCGGGACAGTGGACAATGAGCAGTTCTTC. The variable domain in full, completed from reference TRBV25-1 and TRBJ2-1, reads EADIYQTPRYLVIGTGKKITLECSQTMGHDKMYWYQQDPGMELHLIHYSYGVNSTEKGDLSSESTVSRIRTEHFPLTLESARPSHTSQYLCASSRPGTVDNEQFFGPGTRLTVL.